A single T cell receptor beta chain is shown here with its context. Study processing details: Researchers report that nucleated cell counts were estimated from reference gene primer amplification. Some clones are missing from TCRdb's copy, which holds only in-frame ones; the method was immunoSEQ multiplex PCR. V and J calls plus clone size are reproduced from that table; the DNA served to infer D and trimming. Of over 200,000 clones listed, over 70% are singletons. Germline V lookup: CDR1 SGHAT, CDR2 FQNNGV. The trim removed 5 bases at V and 4 bases at J, leaving 8 bases unmatched. The CDR3 contains 15 residues. This sample was taken from a study of blood T cell repertoires in COVID-19. Study in general: Spain, Italy and the United States supplied samples that represented acute and convalescent COVID-19.

This chain joins TRBV11-2 and TRBJ1-3, with 7 bases identical to TRBD1. This sequence originates from a man older than 75 with acute or convalescent COVID-19. Sequencing was performed on peripheral blood. In DNA, the CDR3 is TGTGCCAGCAGCCTGACTAGGGGGCGAGGAAACACCATATATTTT. It encodes CASSLTRGRGNTIYF.